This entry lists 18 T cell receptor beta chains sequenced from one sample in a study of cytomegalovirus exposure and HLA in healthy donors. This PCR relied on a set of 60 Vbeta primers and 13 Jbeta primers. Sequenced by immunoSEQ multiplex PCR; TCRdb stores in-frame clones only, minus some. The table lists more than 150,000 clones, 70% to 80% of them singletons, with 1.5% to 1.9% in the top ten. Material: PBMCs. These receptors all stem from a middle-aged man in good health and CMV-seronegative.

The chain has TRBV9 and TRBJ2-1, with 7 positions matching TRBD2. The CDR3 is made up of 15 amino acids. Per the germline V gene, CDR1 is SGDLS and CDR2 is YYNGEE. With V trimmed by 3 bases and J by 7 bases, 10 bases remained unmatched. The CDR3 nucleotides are TGTGCCAGCAGCGCCGGGACTACCGATGGGAATGAGCAGTTCTTC. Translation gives CASSAGTTDGNEQFF.

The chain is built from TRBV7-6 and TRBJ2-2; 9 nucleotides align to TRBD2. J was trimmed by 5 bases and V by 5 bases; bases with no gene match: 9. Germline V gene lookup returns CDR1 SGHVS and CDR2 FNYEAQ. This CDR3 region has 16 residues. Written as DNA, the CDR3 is TGTGCCAGCAGCCCGATTAGCGGGAGACGTACCGGGGAGCTGTTTTTT. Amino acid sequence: CASSPISGRRTGELFF.

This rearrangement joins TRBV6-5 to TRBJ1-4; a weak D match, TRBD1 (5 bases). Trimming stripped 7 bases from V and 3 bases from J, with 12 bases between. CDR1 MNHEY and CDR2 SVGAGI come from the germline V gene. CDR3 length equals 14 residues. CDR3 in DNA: TGTGCCAGCAAAACACAGGCGGCTAATGAAAAACTGTTTTTT. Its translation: CASKTQAANEKLFF.

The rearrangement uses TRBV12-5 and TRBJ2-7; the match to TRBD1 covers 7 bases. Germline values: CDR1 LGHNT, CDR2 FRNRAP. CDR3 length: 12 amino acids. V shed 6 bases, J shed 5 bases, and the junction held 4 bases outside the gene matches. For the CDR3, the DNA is TGTGCTAGTGGGCCAGGGGGTAACGAGCAGTACTTC. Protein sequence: CASGPGGNEQYF.

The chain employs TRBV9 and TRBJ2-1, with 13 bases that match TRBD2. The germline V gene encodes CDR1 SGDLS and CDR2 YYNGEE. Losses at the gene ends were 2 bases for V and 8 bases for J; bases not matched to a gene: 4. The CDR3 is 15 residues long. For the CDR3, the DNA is TGTGCCAGCAGCGTGAGTACTAGCGGGAGGGATGAGCAGTTCTTC. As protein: CASSVSTSGRDEQFF.

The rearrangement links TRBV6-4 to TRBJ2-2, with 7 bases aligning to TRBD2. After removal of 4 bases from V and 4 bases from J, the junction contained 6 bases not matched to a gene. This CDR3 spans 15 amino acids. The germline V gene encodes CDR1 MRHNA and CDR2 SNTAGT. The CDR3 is CASSVLAGVTGELFF. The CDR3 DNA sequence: TGTGCCAGCAGTGTCTTGGCGGGAGTCACCGGGGAGCTGTTTTTT.

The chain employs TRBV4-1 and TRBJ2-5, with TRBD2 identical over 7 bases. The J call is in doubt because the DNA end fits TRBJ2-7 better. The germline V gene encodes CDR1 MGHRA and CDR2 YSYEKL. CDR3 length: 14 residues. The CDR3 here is CASSQFGGSYEQYF. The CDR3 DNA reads TGCGCCAGCAGCCAATTCGGCGGGAGCTACGAGCAGTACTTC.

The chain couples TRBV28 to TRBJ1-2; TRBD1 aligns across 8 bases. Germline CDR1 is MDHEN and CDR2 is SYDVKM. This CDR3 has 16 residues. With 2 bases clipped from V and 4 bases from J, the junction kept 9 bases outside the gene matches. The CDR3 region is CASSLEAGGGSYGYTF. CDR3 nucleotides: TGTGCCAGCAGTTTAGAAGCAGGGGGCGGAAGCTATGGCTACACCTTC.

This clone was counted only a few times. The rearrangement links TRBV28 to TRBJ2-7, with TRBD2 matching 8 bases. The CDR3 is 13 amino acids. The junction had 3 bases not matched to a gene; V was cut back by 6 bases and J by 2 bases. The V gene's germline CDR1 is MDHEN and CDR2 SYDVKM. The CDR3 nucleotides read TGTGCCAGCAGCGGCGGGGGGACCTACGAGCAGTACTTC. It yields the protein CASSGGGTYEQYF.

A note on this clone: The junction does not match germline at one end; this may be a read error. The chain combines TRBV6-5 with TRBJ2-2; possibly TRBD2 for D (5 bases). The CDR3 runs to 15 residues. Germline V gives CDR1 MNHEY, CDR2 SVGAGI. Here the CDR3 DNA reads TGTGCCAGCAGTTACCGAGGGATAGAGAACGGGGAGCTGTCTTTT. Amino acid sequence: CASSYRGIENGELSF.

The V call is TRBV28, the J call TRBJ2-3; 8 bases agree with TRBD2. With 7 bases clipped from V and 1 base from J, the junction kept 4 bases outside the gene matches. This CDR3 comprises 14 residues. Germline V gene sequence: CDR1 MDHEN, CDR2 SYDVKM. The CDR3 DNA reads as TGTGCCAGCACTCCAGCGGGAGGCACAGATACGCAGTATTTT. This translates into CASTPAGGTDTQYF.

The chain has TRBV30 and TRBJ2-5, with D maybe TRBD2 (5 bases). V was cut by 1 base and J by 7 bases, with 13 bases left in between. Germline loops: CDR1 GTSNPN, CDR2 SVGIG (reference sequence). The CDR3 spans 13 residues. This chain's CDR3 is CAWSEGSRGTQYF. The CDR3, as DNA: TGTGCCTGGAGTGAGGGCAGCCGGGGGACCCAGTACTTC.

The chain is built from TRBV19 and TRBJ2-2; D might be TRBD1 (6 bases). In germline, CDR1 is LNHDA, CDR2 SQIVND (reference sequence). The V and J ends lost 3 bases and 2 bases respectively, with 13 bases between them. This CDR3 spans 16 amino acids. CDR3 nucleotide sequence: TGTGCCAGTAGTATCCCCCAGGGGTCCAACACCGGGGAGCTGTTTTTT. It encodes CASSIPQGSNTGELFF.

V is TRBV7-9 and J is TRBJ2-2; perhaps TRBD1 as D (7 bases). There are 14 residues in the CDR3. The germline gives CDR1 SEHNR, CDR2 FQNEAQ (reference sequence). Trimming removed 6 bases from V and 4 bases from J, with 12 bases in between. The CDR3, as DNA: TGTGCCAGCAGTGGCAGGGGGGTCACCGGGGAGCTGTTTTTT. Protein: CASSGRGVTGELFF.

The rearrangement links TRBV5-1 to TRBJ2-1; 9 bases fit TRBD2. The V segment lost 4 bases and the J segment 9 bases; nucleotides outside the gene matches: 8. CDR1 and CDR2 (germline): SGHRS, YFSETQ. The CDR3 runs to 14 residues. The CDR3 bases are TGCGCCAGCAGCCCCAGCGGGAGGTGGATTGAGCAGTTCTTC. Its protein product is CASSPSGRWIEQFF. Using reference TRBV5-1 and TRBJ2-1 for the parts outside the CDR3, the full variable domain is KAGVTQTPRYLIKTRGQQVTLSCSPISGHRSVSWYQQTPGQGLQFLFEYFSETQRNKGNFPGRFSGRQFSNSRSEMNVSTLELGDSALYLCASSPSGRWIEQFFGPGTRLTVL.

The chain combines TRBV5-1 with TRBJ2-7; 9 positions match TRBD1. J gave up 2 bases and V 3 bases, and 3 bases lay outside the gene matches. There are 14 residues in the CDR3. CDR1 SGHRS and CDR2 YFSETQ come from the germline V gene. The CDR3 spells CASSWGQGPYEQYF. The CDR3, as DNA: TGCGCCAGCAGCTGGGGACAGGGACCCTACGAGCAGTACTTC.

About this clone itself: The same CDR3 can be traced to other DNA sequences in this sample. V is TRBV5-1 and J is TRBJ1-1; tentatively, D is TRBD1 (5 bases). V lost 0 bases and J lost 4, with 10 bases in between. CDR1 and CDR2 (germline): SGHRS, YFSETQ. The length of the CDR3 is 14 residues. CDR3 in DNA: TGCGCCAGCAGCTTGGTCGGCGGGGGCACTGAAGCTTTCTTT. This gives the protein CASSLVGGGTEAFF.

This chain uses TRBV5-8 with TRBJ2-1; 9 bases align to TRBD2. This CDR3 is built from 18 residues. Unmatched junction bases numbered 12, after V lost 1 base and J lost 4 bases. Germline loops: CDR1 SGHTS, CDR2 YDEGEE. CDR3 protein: CASSLSATSGGGYNEQFF. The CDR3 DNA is TGTGCCAGCAGCTTGTCTGCGACTAGCGGAGGGGGGTACAATGAGCAGTTCTTC.